This T cell receptor (beta chain) was sequenced during a study of control samples from healthy donors and cancer patients. Clones were read by immunoSEQ multiplex PCR, and TCRdb kept only the in-frame ones, dropping some. Of 85,000 to 95,000 clones in the sample, more than 75% were seen once. In germline, CDR1 is SGHDN, CDR2 FVKESK. CDR3 length: 16 residues. The V segment lost 1 base and the J segment 4 bases; nucleotides outside the gene matches: 5. Sequences were obtained from blood. This sequence originates from a woman in her fifties or sixties in good health. V gene TRBV14 combines with J gene TRBJ2-3; 10 bases map to TRBD2. The CDR3: CASSQGSGRVSDTQYF. The CDR3 coding sequence is TGTGCCAGCAGCCAAGGAAGCGGGAGGGTCTCAGATACGCAGTATTTT.